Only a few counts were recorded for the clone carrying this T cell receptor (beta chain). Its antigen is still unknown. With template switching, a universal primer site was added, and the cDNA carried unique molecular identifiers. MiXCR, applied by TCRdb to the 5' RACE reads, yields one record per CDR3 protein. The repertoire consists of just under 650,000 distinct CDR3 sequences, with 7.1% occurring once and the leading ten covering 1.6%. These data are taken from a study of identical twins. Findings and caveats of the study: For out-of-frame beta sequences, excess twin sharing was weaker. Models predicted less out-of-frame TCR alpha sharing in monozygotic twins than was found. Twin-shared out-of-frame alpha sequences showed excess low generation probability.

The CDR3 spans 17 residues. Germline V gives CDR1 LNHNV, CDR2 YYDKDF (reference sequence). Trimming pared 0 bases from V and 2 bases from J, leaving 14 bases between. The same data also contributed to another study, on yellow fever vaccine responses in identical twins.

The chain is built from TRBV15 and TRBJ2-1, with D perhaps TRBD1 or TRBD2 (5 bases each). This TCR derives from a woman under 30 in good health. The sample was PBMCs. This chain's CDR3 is CATSRENKGSAYNEQFF. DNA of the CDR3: TGTGCCACCAGCAGAGAAAACAAGGGGAGTGCCTACAATGAGCAGTTCTTC.